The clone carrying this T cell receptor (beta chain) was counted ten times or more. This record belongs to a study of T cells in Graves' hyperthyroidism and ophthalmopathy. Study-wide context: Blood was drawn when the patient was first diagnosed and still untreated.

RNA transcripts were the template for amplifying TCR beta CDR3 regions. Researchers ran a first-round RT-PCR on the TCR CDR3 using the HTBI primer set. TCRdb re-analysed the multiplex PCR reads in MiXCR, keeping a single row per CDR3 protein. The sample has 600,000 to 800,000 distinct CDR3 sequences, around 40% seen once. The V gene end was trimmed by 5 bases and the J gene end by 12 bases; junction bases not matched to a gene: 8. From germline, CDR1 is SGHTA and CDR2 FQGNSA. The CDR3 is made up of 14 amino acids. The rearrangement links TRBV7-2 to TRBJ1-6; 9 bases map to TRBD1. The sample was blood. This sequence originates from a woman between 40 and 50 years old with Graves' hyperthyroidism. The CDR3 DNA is TGTGCCAGCAGCATACCCGGGACAGGGAAACCCCTCCACTTT. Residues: CASSIPGTGKPLHF.